This is a list of T cell receptor beta chains from one sample in a study of control samples from healthy donors and cancer patients. Here immunoSEQ multiplex PCR was the method, and the copy in TCRdb shows in-frame clones only, minus some. Among roughly 190,000 clones listed, 90% to 95% were seen once. Sequencing used blood. These receptors came from a woman between 25 and 40 years old in good health. Both conserved end residues are part of each CDR3. D genes are given only for firm matches. A clone size is listed for some rows: how often the clone was seen (once, few, many), or a class if it is expanded.

>TRBV30|TRBD1|.|TRBJ2-3
CAWSPGQGADTQYF
TGTGCCTGGAGTCCGGGGCAGGGGGCAGATACGCAGTATTTT
>TRBV5-1|.|few|TRBJ1-4
CASSLAGATNEKLFF
TGCGCCAGCAGCTTGGCGGGTGCAACTAATGAAAAACTGTTTTTT
>TRBV28|.|.|TRBJ2-1
CASSSPRDANEQFF
TGTGCCAGCAGTTCACCCCGGGACGCCAATGAGCAGTTCTTC
>TRBV30|TRBD1|.|TRBJ1-2
CAWNTGTGSGYTF
TGTGCCTGGAATACCGGGACAGGGTCTGGCTACACCTTC
>TRBV13|.|.|TRBJ1-2
CASSLGRGYGYTF
TGTGCCAGCAGCTTAGGTAGGGGTTATGGCTACACCTTC
>TRBV5-1|TRBD2|.|TRBJ2-3
CASSLVPAGGTDTQYF
TGCGCCAGCAGCTTGGTTCCAGCGGGGGGCACAGATACGCAGTATTTT
>TRBV30|TRBD1|.|TRBJ1-6
CAWNTGTGNSPLHF
TGTGCCTGGAACACCGGGACAGGCAATTCACCCCTCCACTTT
>TRBV11-3|TRBD2|.|TRBJ2-1
CASSLEAGSSYNEQFF
TGTGCCAGCAGCTTAGAAGCGGGAAGCTCCTACAATGAGCAGTTCTTC
>TRBV7-2|TRBD1|.|TRBJ2-2
CASSWTGSGELFF
TGTGCCAGCAGCTGGACAGGTTCCGGGGAGCTGTTTTTT
>TRBV6-2/TRBV6-3|TRBD1|.|TRBJ2-7
CASSLRTGGFEQYF
TGTGCCAGCAGTCTTCGGACAGGGGGCTTCGAGCAGTACTTC
>TRBV28|TRBD2|.|TRBJ2-1
CASSPITSGRRNEQFF
TGTGCCAGCAGTCCTATTACTAGCGGGAGGAGGAATGAGCAGTTCTTC
>TRBV19|TRBD1|.|TRBJ1-5
CASRGQGRQPQHF
TGTGCCAGTAGGGGACAGGGGCGGCAGCCCCAGCATTTT
>TRBV6-2/TRBV6-3|TRBD1|.|TRBJ2-7
CASSPTGVYEQYF
TGTGCCAGCAGTCCGACAGGGGTCTACGAGCAGTACTTC
>TRBV27|.|.|TRBJ2-7
CASNPYRDGTYEQYF
TGTGCCAGCAACCCGTACCGGGACGGAACCTACGAGCAGTACTTC
>TRBV5-4|.|.|TRBJ1-5
CASSLDRAQPQHF
TGTGCCAGCAGCTTGGACAGGGCCCAGCCCCAGCATTTT
>TRBV18|TRBD1|.|TRBJ1-1
CASSRGTGAFF
TGTGCCAGCTCACGGGGGACAGGAGCTTTCTTT
>TRBV3-1/TRBV3-2|TRBD1|.|TRBJ1-5
CASSLTGVSNQPQHF
TGTGCCAGCAGCCTGACAGGGGTAAGCAATCAGCCCCAGCATTTT
>TRBV27|TRBD1|.|TRBJ1-5
CASSTRQGRNQPQHF
TGTGCCAGCAGTACGAGACAGGGTCGTAATCAGCCCCAGCATTTT
>TRBV28|.|.|TRBJ2-2
CASSGTLRGELFF
TGTGCCAGCAGTGGGACCCTCCGCGGGGAGCTGTTTTTT
>TRBV28|.|once|TRBJ1-5
CASSFPPRQPQHF
TGTGCCAGCAGTTTCCCCCCGCGACAGCCCCAGCATTTT
>TRBV5-1|TRBD1|.|TRBJ1-6
CASSLAGQGLNSPLHF
TGCGCCAGCAGCTTGGCTGGACAGGGCCTGAATTCACCCCTCCACTTT